What follows are 17 T cell receptor beta chains derived from one specimen sequenced in a study of shared clonotypes between healthy human individuals. The data were produced by immunoSEQ multiplex PCR, yet TCRdb's version contains in-frame clones alone and is incomplete. In the table there are roughly 1,600,000 clones, approximately 98.5% of which are singletons. The sample taken for sequencing was naive CD4+ T cells sorted from blood. The subset is: CD45RA+ positively selected. These receptors were obtained from a man aged 25-45 years in good health.

As DNA, the CDR3 is TGTGCCAGCAACCGAGGGGTGGGGACTAGCGGGAGTGATGAGCAGTTCTTC. This translates into CASNRGVGTSGSDEQFF. The rearrangement uses TRBV27 and TRBJ2-1, with TRBD2 matching 14 bases. Germline trimming cut 7 bases from V and 8 bases from J; bases unmatched to any gene: 13. The CDR3 runs 17 residues. Germline CDR1 MNHEY, CDR2 SMNVEV (reference sequence).

CDR3 DNA sequence: TGCGCCAGCAGCCAAGTAGGCAGGACCTTCGTCGAGCAGTACTTC. It encodes CASSQVGRTFVEQYF. V and J are TRBV4-3 and TRBJ2-7; D unclear. The V gene lost 1 base and the J gene lost 6 bases, with 16 bases spanning the gap. The V gene's germline CDR1 is LGHNA and CDR2 YSLEER. The CDR3 is 15 residues long.

The chain couples TRBV15 to TRBJ2-1; 8 bases are a match to TRBD2. This CDR3 comprises 16 residues. Trimming removed 1 base from V and 1 base from J; junction bases left unmatched: 3. Germline lookup yields CDR1 LNHNV and CDR2 YYDKDF (reference sequence). DNA of the CDR3: TGTGCCACCAGCAGAGCCAGCGGGAGATCCTACAATGAGCAGTTCTTC. Protein sequence: CATSRASGRSYNEQFF.

This clone was detected only once. The chain links TRBV18 to TRBJ2-3, with 7 nucleotides matching TRBD2. The CDR3 is 17 amino acids. The V and J ends lost 5 bases and 2 bases, in that order; junction bases with no gene match: 13. The germline V gene has CDR1 KGHSH and CDR2 LQKENI. The CDR3 is CASSSAMWGGNTDTQYF. The CDR3 DNA reads TGTGCCAGCTCATCGGCCATGTGGGGAGGGAACACAGATACGCAGTATTTT.

CDR3 nucleotide sequence: TGCGCCAGCAGCATTTACTCCGGGACAGGCAGATACGAGCAGTACTTC. Residues: CASSIYSGTGRYEQYF. The rearrangement joins TRBV5-1 to TRBJ2-7; TRBD1 matches at 8 bases. CDR3 length equals 16 residues. V was pared by 4 bases and J by 4 bases, with 13 bases of the junction left unmatched. Germline V gene lookup returns CDR1 SGHRS and CDR2 YFSETQ.

The chain recombines TRBV12-5 with TRBJ2-2; 7 bases line up with TRBD2. Germline CDR1 reads LGHNT; CDR2 reads FRNRAP. V dropped 4 bases and J dropped 6; count of bases not matched to a gene: 20. CDR3 length equals 19 residues. The CDR3 protein is CASGSKLPGGSGSAGELFF. The CDR3, as DNA: TGTGCTAGTGGTTCCAAACTCCCGGGCGGGAGTGGCTCGGCCGGGGAGCTGTTTTTT.

Of note for this clone: The identical CDR3 is also encoded by other nucleotide sequences in the sample. The chain links TRBV18 to TRBJ2-2; TRBD1 matches 8 bases. The CDR3 sequence is 13 residues long. V shed 4 bases, J shed 5 bases, and the junction held 0 bases outside the gene matches. CDR1 and CDR2 from the germline V gene are KGHSH and LQKENI. CDR3 nucleotides: TGTGCCAGCTCACGGGACAGGACCGGGGAGCTGTTTTTT. This translates into CASSRDRTGELFF.

The J gene is TRBJ2-2, the V gene TRBV7-9, with 9 positions matching TRBD1. There are 16 residues in the CDR3. With V trimmed by 4 bases and J by 8 bases, 11 bases remained unmatched. In germline, CDR1 is SEHNR, CDR2 FQNEAQ (reference sequence). The CDR3 DNA sequence: TGTGCCAGCAGCTCCGACCGGGACAGGGTTTCTGGGGAGCTGTTTTTT. This codes for CASSSDRDRVSGELFF.

This chain joins TRBV5-1 and TRBJ2-5, with 10 nucleotides matching TRBD2. Germline-derived CDR1 and CDR2 are SGHRS and YFSETQ. Trimming at V came to 5 bases and at J to 5 bases, leaving 9 bases not matched to a gene. The CDR3 contains 15 residues. The DNA for the CDR3 is TGCGCCAGCAGACCTACCAAAGCGGGAGGGGAGACCCAGTACTTC. Its protein is CASRPTKAGGETQYF.

The chain uses TRBV14 and TRBJ2-5, with 11 bases identical to TRBD2. V trimming: 10 bases; J trimming: 5 bases; junction bases outside the gene matches: 6. The CDR3 runs 13 residues. CDR1 is SGHDN and CDR2 is FVKESK in the germline V gene. The DNA of the CDR3 is TGTGCCACCTCGCTAGCGGGAGGTGAGACCCAGTACTTC. This gives the protein CATSLAGGETQYF.

The chain joins TRBV7-2 to TRBJ1-5; TRBD1 is a possible D gene (5 bases). The CDR3 totals 16 residues. In germline, CDR1 is SGHTA, CDR2 FQGNSA. Deletions cut 5 bases from V and 4 bases from J, with 18 bases between. The CDR3 protein is CASSVSRGSRNQPQHF. Written as DNA, the CDR3 is TGTGCCAGCAGCGTAAGTAGGGGAAGTCGAAATCAGCCCCAGCATTTT.

In its sample, this clone was seen once. The rearrangement uses TRBV6-6 and TRBJ2-7; TRBD2 might be the D (6 bases). Germline loops: CDR1 MNHNY, CDR2 SVGAGI (reference sequence). V was trimmed by 5 bases and J by 6 bases, leaving 8 bases between them. The CDR3 has 11 residues. The CDR3 region has the DNA TGTGCCAGCAGTACTAGCAGCGAGCAGTACTTC. Amino acid sequence: CASSTSSEQYF.

The rearrangement uses TRBV9 and TRBJ2-1; unclear D gene. CDR3 length equals 15 residues. The V and J ends lost 0 bases and 2 bases respectively, with 9 bases between them. The V gene's germline CDR1 is SGDLS and CDR2 YYNGEE. The CDR3 region has the DNA TGTGCCAGCAGCGTAGAAGGCAGTCCCTACAATGAGCAGTTCTTC. Its protein product is CASSVEGSPYNEQFF.

The chain combines TRBV18 with TRBJ2-5; D unresolved. The CDR3 runs to 13 residues. Trimming pared 1 base from V and 1 base from J, leaving 4 bases between. Germline V gene data show CDR1 as KGHSH and CDR2 as LQKENI. The CDR3 coding sequence is TGTGCCAGCTCACCACGGGCCCAAGAGACCCAGTACTTC. Its translation is CASSPRAQETQYF.

The chain joins TRBV5-4 to TRBJ1-4; perhaps TRBD1 as D (5 bases). The V gene's germline CDR1 is SGHNT and CDR2 YYREEE (reference sequence). Trimming took off 1 base at V and 7 bases at J, with 11 bases between the two ends. There are 14 residues in the CDR3. The CDR3 is CASSLQGGREKLFF. The CDR3 DNA reads as TGTGCCAGCAGCTTGCAGGGTGGGCGTGAAAAACTGTTTTTT.

This clone was detected once. The DNA for the CDR3 is TGCGCCAGCAGCTTCCCTAGCGGAGGGGCAGATACGCAGTATTTT. This codes for CASSFPSGGADTQYF. This rearrangement joins TRBV5-1 to TRBJ2-3, with TRBD2 matching 7 bases. With 2 bases clipped from V and 4 bases from J, the junction kept 7 bases outside the gene matches. The CDR3 runs 15 residues. Per the germline V gene, CDR1 is SGHRS and CDR2 is YFSETQ.

The genes are TRBV18 and TRBJ2-7; 11 bases fit TRBD2. The CDR3 contains 16 residues. Trimming took 3 bases from V and 7 from J; bases not matched to a gene: 11. Germline V gives CDR1 KGHSH, CDR2 LQKENI. This CDR3 reads CASSPDPGLAVREQYF. DNA of the CDR3: TGTGCCAGCTCACCCGATCCGGGACTAGCGGTTCGGGAGCAGTACTTC.